Included here is one T cell receptor beta chain sequence, with context. The record originates from a study of blood T cell repertoires in COVID-19. Exposed enrollees encountered a COVID-19 case at some point within 2 weeks before study entry. This CDR3 comprises 14 residues. Germline V gene sequence: CDR1 SGHRS, CDR2 YFSETQ. Between the trimmed V and J ends, which lost 0 bases and 6 bases, there was a span of 11 bases. The data were produced by immunoSEQ multiplex PCR, yet TCRdb's version contains in-frame clones alone and is incomplete. Among 190,000 or so clones listed, 80% to 90% were seen once. The receptor was derived from a woman aged 25 to 39 who had been exposed to COVID-19. The specimen sequenced was PBMCs or T cells enriched from blood (not recorded which). This chain links TRBV5-1 with TRBJ2-3, with a tentative D call TRBD1 (5 bases). The CDR3 here is CASSLGPPGDTQYF. CDR3 in DNA: TGCGCCAGCAGCTTGGGGCCGCCAGGGGATACGCAGTATTTT.